This TCR beta chain was retrieved from a study of cytotoxic CD8 clonotypes in ibrutinib-treated CLL. Study overall: It was after a median 12 months of treatment, range 6 to 36, that response samples were taken.

The repertoire was sequenced with immunoSEQ multiplex PCR; TCRdb's copy has only in-frame clones and lacks some. In the table there are 250,000 or so clones, 70% of which are singletons. V was pared by 1 base and J by 5 bases, with 8 bases of the junction left unmatched. The CDR3 consists of 18 residues. The germline CDR1 and CDR2 sequences are SGHAT and FQNNGV. As concerns this clone: The antigen is unknown.

Study-wide points: Sustained-remission and progressing patients had different sampling times.

The sample here was PBMCs, taken after 24 months of ibrutinib treatment. The receptor was isolated from a human donor with chronic lymphocytic leukemia. The chain is built from TRBV11-2 and TRBJ2-2; 12 bases agree with TRBD1. The CDR3 DNA reads as TGTGCCAGCAGCTTAGGAACTGGGACAGGGGGCAATACCGGGGAGCTGTTTTTT. Its protein product is CASSLGTGTGGNTGELFF.